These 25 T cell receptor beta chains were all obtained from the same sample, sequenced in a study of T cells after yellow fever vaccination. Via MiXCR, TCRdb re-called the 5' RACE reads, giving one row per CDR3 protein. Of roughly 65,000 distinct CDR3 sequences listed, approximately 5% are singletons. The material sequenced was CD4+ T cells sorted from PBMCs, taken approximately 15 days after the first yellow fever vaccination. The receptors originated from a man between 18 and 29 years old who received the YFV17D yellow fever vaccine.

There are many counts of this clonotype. The CDR3 reads CSARAGTGELFF. The CDR3 DNA is TGCAGTGCTAGAGCAGGCACCGGGGAGCTGTTTTTT. V usage is TRBV20-1 and J usage is TRBJ2-2; D not certain. The germline CDR1 and CDR2 sequences are DFQATT and SNEGSKA (reference sequence). CDR3 length: 12 residues. Deletions cut 1 base from V and 4 bases from J, with 4 bases between.

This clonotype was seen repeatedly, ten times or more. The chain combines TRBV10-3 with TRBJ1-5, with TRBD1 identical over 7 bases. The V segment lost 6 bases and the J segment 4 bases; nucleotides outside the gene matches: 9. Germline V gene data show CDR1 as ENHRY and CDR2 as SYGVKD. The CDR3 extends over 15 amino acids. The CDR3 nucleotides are TGTGCCATCAGCCATCACAGGGGTCGGAATCAGCCCCAGCATTTT. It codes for CAISHHRGRNQPQHF.

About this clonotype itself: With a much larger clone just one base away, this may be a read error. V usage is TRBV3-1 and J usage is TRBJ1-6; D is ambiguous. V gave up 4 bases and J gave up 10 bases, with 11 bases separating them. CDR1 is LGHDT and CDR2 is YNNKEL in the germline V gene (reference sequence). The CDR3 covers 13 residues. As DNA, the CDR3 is TGTGCCAGCAGCCCAACCAATCACTCACCCCTCCACTTT. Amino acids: CASSPTNHSPLHF.

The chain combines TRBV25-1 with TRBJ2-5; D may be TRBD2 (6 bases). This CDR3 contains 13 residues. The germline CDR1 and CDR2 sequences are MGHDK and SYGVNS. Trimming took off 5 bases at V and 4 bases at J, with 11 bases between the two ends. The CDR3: CASSPGDLETQYF. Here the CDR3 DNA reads TGTGCCAGCAGTCCCGGGGACTTAGAGACCCAGTACTTC.

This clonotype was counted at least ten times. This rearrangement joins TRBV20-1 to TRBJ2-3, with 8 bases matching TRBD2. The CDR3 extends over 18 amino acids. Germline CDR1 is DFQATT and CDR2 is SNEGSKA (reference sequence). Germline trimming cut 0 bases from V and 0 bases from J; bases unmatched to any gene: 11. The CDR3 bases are TGCAGTGCTAGAGATCCCGGCGCCAGCGGGGGAAGCACAGATACGCAGTATTTT. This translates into CSARDPGASGGSTDTQYF.

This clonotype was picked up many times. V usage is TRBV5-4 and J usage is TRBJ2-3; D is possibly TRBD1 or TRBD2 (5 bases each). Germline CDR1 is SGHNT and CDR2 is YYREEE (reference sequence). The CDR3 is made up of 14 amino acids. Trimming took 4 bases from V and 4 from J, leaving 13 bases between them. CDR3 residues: CASSPPLGADTQYF. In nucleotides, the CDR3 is TGTGCCAGCAGCCCCCCGTTGGGGGCAGATACGCAGTATTTT. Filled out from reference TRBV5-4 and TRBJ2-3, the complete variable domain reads ETGVTQSPTHLIKTRGQQVTLRCSSQSGHNTVSWYQQALGQGPQFIFQYYREEENGRGNFPPRFSGLQFPNYSSELNVNALELDDSALYLCASSPPLGADTQYFGPGTRLTVL.

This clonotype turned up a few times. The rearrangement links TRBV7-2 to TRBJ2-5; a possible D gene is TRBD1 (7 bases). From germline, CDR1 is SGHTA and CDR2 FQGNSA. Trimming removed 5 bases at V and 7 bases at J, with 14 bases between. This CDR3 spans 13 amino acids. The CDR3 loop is CASSQGGFVTQYF. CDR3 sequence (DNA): TGTGCCAGCAGCCAGGGGGGCTTCGTGACCCAGTACTTC.

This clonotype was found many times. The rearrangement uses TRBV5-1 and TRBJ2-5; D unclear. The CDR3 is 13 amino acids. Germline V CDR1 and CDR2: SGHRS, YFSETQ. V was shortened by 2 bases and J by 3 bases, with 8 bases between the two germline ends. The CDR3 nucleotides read TGCGCCAGCAGCTTAGTCGCGAAAGAGACCCAGTACTTC. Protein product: CASSLVAKETQYF.

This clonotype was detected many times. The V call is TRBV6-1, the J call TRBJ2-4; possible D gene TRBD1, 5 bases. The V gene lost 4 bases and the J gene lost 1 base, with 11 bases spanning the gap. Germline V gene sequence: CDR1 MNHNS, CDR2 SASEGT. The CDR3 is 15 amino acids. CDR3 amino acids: CASSVGVGAKNIQYF. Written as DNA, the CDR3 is TGTGCCAGCAGTGTAGGGGTGGGGGCCAAAAACATTCAGTACTTC.

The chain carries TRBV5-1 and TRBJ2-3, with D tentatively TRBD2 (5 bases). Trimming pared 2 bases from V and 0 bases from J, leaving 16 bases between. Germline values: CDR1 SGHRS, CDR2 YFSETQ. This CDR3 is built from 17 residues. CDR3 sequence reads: CASSFTRLAASTDTQYF. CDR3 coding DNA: TGCGCCAGCAGCTTCACCCGGCTAGCCGCTAGCACAGATACGCAGTATTTT.

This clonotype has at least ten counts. CDR3 coding DNA: TGCAGTGCAATTCTAGCGGGCACAGATACGCAGTATTTT. Residues: CSAILAGTDTQYF. V usage is TRBV20-1 and J usage is TRBJ2-3; 7 bases are shared with TRBD2. CDR1 and CDR2 from the germline V gene are DFQATT and SNEGSKA (reference sequence). CDR3 length: 13 amino acids. V dropped 6 bases and J dropped 1; count of bases not matched to a gene: 4.

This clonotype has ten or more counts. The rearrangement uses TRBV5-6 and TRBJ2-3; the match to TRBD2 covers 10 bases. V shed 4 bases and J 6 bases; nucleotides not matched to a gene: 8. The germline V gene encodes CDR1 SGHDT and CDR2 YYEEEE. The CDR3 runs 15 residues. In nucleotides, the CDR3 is TGTGCCAGCAGCCTATTGAGCGGGGGGGCCGATACGCAGTATTTT. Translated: CASSLLSGGADTQYF.

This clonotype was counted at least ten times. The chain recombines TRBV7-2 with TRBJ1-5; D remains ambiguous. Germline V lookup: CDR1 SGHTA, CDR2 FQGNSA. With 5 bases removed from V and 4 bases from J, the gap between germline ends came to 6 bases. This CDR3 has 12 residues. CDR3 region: CASSHFNQPQHF. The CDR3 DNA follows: TGTGCCAGCAGCCACTTTAATCAGCCCCAGCATTTT.

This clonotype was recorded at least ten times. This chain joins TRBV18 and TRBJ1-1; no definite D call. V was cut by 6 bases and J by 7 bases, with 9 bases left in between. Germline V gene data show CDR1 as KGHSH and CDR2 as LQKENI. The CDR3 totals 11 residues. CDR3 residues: CASSPQGEAFF. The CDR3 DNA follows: TGTGCCAGCTCCCCCCAAGGTGAAGCTTTCTTT.

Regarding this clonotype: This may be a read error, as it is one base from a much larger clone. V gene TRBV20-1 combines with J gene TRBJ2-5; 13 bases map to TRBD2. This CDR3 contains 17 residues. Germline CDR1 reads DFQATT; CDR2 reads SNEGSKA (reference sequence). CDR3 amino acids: CCARGIGLAGDQETQYF. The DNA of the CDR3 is TGCTGTGCTAGAGGGATAGGACTAGCGGGGGACCAAGAGACCCAGTACTTC.

The CDR3 spells CASSLGQGEQPQHF. CDR3 DNA: TGTGCCAGCAGCTTAGGACAGGGGGAACAGCCCCAGCATTTT. The chain couples TRBV7-2 to TRBJ1-5, with 9 bases that match TRBD1. This CDR3 comprises 14 residues. The ends lost 1 base at V and 7 bases at J; junction bases unmatched: 2. Germline V lookup: CDR1 SGHTA, CDR2 FQGNSA.

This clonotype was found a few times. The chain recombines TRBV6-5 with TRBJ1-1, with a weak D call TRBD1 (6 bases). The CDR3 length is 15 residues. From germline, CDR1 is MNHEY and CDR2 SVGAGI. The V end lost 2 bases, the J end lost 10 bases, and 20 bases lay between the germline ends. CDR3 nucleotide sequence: TGTGCCAGCAGTTACGGCTTTTCGGGGGGGCTCGGAGCTTTCTTT. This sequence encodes CASSYGFSGGLGAFF.

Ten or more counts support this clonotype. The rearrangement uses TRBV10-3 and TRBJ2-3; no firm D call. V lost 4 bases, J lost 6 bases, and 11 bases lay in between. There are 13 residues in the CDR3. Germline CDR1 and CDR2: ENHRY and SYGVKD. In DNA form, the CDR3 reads TGTGCCATCAGTGTTAAGGGTTTCGATACGCAGTATTTT. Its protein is CAISVKGFDTQYF.

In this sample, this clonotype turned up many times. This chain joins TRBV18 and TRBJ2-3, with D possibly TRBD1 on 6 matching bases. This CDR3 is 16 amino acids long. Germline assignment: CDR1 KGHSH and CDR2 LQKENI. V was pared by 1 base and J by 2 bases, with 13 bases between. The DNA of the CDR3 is TGTGCCAGCTCACCACTTGGACAGTGGGACACAGATACGCAGTATTTT. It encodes CASSPLGQWDTDTQYF.

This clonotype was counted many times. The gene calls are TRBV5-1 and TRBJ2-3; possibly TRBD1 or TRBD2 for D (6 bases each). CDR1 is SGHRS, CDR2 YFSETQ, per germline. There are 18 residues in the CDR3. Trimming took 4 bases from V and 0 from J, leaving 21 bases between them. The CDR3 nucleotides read TGCGCCAGCAGCGGAGCTCTCCGGGGGCCCGACAGCACAGATACGCAGTATTTT. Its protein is CASSGALRGPDSTDTQYF.

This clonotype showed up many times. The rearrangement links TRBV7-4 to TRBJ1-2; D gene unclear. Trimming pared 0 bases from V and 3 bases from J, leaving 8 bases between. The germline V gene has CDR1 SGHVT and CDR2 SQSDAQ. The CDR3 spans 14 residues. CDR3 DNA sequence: TGTGCCAGCAGCTTAGCGTACAGTGACTATGGCTACACCTTC. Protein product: CASSLAYSDYGYTF.

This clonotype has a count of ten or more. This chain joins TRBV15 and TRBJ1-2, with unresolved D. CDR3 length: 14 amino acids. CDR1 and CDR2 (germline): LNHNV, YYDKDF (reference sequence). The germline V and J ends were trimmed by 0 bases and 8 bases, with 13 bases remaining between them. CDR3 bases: TGTGCCACCAGCAGAGACAGGCAAGGCTACGGCTACACCTTC. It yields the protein CATSRDRQGYGYTF.

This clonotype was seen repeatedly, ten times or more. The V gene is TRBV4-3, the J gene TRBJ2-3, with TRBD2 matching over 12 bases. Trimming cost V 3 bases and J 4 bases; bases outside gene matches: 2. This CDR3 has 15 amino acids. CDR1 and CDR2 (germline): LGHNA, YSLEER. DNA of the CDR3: TGCGCCAGCAGCCACTCTAGCGGGGGGGCAGATACGCAGTATTTT. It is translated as CASSHSSGGADTQYF.

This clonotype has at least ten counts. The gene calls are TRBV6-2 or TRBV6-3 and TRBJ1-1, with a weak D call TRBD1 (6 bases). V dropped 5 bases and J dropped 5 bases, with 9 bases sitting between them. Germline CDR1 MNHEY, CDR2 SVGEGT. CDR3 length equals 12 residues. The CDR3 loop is CASSATGTEAFF. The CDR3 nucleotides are TGTGCCAGCAGTGCCACAGGGACTGAAGCTTTCTTT.

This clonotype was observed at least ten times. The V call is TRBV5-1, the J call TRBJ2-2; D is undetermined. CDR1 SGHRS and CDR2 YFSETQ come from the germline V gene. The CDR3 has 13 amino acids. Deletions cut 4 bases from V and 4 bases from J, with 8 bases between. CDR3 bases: TGCGCCAGCAGCACACAGTTCACCGGGGAGCTGTTTTTT. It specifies CASSTQFTGELFF.